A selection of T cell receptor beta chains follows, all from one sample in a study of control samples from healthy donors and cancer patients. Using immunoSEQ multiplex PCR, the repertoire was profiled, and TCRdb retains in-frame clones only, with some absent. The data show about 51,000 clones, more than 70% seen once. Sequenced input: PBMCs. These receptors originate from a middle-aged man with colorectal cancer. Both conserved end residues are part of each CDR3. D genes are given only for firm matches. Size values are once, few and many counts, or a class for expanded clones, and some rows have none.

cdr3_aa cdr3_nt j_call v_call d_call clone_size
CATSRGILAGRETQYF TGTGCCACCAGCAGAGGGATTTTAGCGGGAAGGGAGACCCAGTACTTC TRBJ2-5 TRBV15 TRBD2 once
CASGLLANSYNEQFF TGCGCCAGCGGACTACTAGCGAACTCCTACAATGAGCAGTTCTTC TRBJ2-1 TRBV4-1 TRBD2 .
CASSFLVSNQPQHF TGTGCCAGCAGCTTTCTCGTTAGCAATCAGCCCCAGCATTTT TRBJ1-5 TRBV7-2 . .
CASSQGSTAGELFF TGTGCCAGCAGCCAAGGCTCGACGGCCGGGGAGCTGTTTTTT TRBJ2-2 TRBV3-1/TRBV3-2 . .
CASGQGMDTEAFF TGTGCCAGCGGACAGGGGATGGACACTGAAGCTTTCTTT TRBJ1-1 TRBV11-2 TRBD1 .
CSVVGRTSGSYEQYF TGCAGCGTTGTGGGCCGGACTAGCGGCTCCTACGAGCAGTACTTC TRBJ2-7 TRBV29-1 TRBD2 .
CASSEGQGQGNQPQHF TGCGCCAGCAGTGAAGGACAGGGCCAAGGCAATCAGCCCCAGCATTTT TRBJ1-5 TRBV10-2 TRBD1 .
CASSSQGAEGYEQYF TGCGCCAGCAGCTCACAGGGGGCTGAAGGCTACGAGCAGTACTTC TRBJ2-7 TRBV5-1 TRBD1 .
CASYTGTGELFF TGTGCCTCCTACACGGGGACCGGGGAGCTGTTTTTT TRBJ2-2 TRBV30 . .
CAAMGQGAGQPQHF TGTGCCGCTATGGGACAGGGGGCTGGTCAGCCCCAGCATTTT TRBJ1-5 TRBV28 TRBD1 .
CASSSTGDGTEAFF TGTGCCAGCTCGTCGACAGGGGATGGCACTGAAGCTTTCTTT TRBJ1-1 TRBV18 TRBD1 .
CASSMTGTGNTIYF TGTGCCAGCAGTATGACAGGTACTGGAAACACCATATATTTT TRBJ1-3 TRBV27 . .
CASSLRVAGLLYQETQYF TGTGCCAGCAGCTTGCGGGTGGCAGGACTGCTGTACCAAGAGACCCAGTACTTC TRBJ2-5 TRBV5-6 . .